The sequence of this TCR beta chain was determined in a study of T-cell memory formation after mild COVID-19. The germline V gene encodes CDR1 SGHDT and CDR2 YYEEEE. This CDR3 spans 13 amino acids. Trimming removed 7 bases at V and 1 base at J, with 11 bases between. From the 5' RACE reads, TCRdb called clonotypes with MiXCR, one entry per CDR3 protein. The data hold more than 350,000 distinct CDR3 sequences, with about 17% observed a single time. The sample holds many counts of this clonotype. Source material: PBMCs or a T cell subset sorted from them (not recorded which). The chain recombines TRBV5-6 with TRBJ1-1, with a weak D call TRBD1 (5 bases). The receptor comes from a man aged 18 to 29 who had mild COVID-19 (a few samples of this study predate the infection). Cell type and time point are not known. In DNA form, the CDR3 reads TGTGCCAGCCCTGGGACGGGGAACACTGAAGCTTTCTTT. This translates into CASPGTGNTEAFF.